This note documents a single T cell receptor (beta chain) sequence. Germline is not matched at one junction end, which may reflect a read error. Germline CDR1 reads PRHDT; CDR2 reads FYEKMQ (reference sequence). The CDR3 is made up of 14 amino acids. The repertoire was sequenced with immunoSEQ multiplex PCR; TCRdb's copy has only in-frame clones and lacks some. The sample has around 240,000 clones; approximately 83% are singletons. These data belong to a study of blood T cell repertoires in COVID-19. Study context: Acute and convalescent COVID-19 specimens originated in the United States, Italy and Spain.

Source material: PBMCs or T cells enriched from blood (not recorded which). V and J are TRBV13 and TRBJ2-7; 12 nucleotides match TRBD1. The receptor was isolated from a woman aged 45-65 years who had recovered from COVID-19. The CDR3 sequence: CASSRRDRGPAFDF. CDR3 DNA sequence: TGTGCCAGCAGTAGAAGGGACAGGGGGCCCGCATTCGATTTC.